This is a list of T cell receptor beta chains from one sample in a study of blood T cell repertoires in COVID-19. Clones were read by immunoSEQ multiplex PCR, and TCRdb kept only the in-frame ones, dropping some. The top ten hold 3.2% of the sample, which has about 190,000 clones, 84% seen once. The sequenced material came from PBMCs or T cells enriched from blood (not recorded which). The receptors derive from a woman aged 25 to 45 who had been exposed to COVID-19. Both conserved end residues are part of each CDR3. Each record gives: D gene, V gene, J gene, CDR3 protein, CDR3 DNA. D genes are given only for firm matches.

D: TRBD2; V: TRBV28; J: TRBJ2-3; CDR3: CASQLAGGQDTQYF; DNA: TGTGCCAGCCAACTAGCGGGGGGGCAAGATACGCAGTATTTT
D: TRBD2; V: TRBV2; J: TRBJ2-5; CDR3: CASKREGGVETQYF; DNA: TGTGCCAGCAAGAGGGAGGGTGGTGTAGAGACCCAGTACTTC
D: TRBD1; V: TRBV3-1/TRBV3-2; J: TRBJ2-7; CDR3: CASSTTGYEQYF; DNA: TGTGCCAGCAGCACGACAGGGTACGAGCAGTACTTC
D: TRBD2; V: TRBV2; J: TRBJ2-4; CDR3: CASSVTSGGQLAKNIQYF; DNA: TGTGCCAGCAGTGTGACTAGCGGGGGCCAACTAGCCAAAAACATTCAGTACTTC
D: NA; V: TRBV7-6; J: TRBJ2-2; CDR3: CASSHPLTGRTGELFF; DNA: TGTGCCAGCAGCCATCCCTTAACAGGCAGGACCGGGGAGCTGTTTTTT
D: TRBD1; V: TRBV10-3; J: TRBJ2-2; CDR3: CAISEGGPNTGELFF; DNA: TGTGCCATCAGTGAAGGGGGCCCGAACACCGGGGAGCTGTTTTTT
D: NA; V: TRBV5-1; J: TRBJ1-1; CDR3: CASSLPDRNTEAFF; DNA: TGCGCCAGCAGCTTGCCCGACAGGAACACTGAAGCTTTCTTT
D: NA; V: TRBV9; J: TRBJ2-5; CDR3: CASSAAGETQYF; DNA: TGTGCCAGCAGCGCAGCAGGAGAGACCCAGTACTTC
D: NA; V: TRBV5-4; J: TRBJ1-3; CDR3: CASSPINGDTIYF; DNA: TGTGCCAGCAGCCCTATCAATGGAGACACCATATATTTT
D: NA; V: TRBV5-6; J: TRBJ2-7; CDR3: CASRTQGGHYEQYF; DNA: TGTGCCAGCCGAACACAGGGAGGGCACTACGAGCAGTACTTC
D: NA; V: TRBV29-1; J: TRBJ1-2; CDR3: CSVEDPGGRSYGYTF; DNA: TGCAGCGTTGAAGATCCGGGGGGGCGAAGCTATGGCTACACCTTC
D: NA; V: TRBV19; J: TRBJ1-1; CDR3: CASSRGVETEAFF; DNA: TGTGCCAGTAGTAGGGGGGTGGAAACTGAAGCTTTCTTT
D: NA; V: TRBV5-4; J: TRBJ1-2; CDR3: CASSLGTNYGYTF; DNA: TGTGCCAGCAGCCTCGGGACAAACTATGGCTACACCTTC
D: TRBD2; V: TRBV3-1/TRBV3-2; J: TRBJ2-7; CDR3: CASSQGLTSGGAVYEQYF; DNA: TGTGCCAGCAGCCAAGGTTTGACAAGCGGGGGGGCGGTCTACGAGCAGTACTTC
D: NA; V: TRBV5-1; J: TRBJ1-1; CDR3: CASSLGVNGNTEAFF; DNA: TGCGCCAGCAGCTTAGGGGTCAACGGGAACACTGAAGCTTTCTTT
D: NA; V: TRBV2; J: TRBJ2-1; CDR3: CASSGLPGQGGNEQFF; DNA: TGTGCCAGCAGTGGTCTACCGGGACAAGGAGGTAATGAGCAGTTCTTC